Listed below are T cell receptor beta chains from one sample, sequenced in a study of T-cell memory formation after mild COVID-19. TCRdb fed the 5' RACE reads into MiXCR, producing one record per CDR3 protein. The sample records 400,000 or so distinct CDR3 sequences, around 20% being singletons. Sequencing was performed on PBMCs or a T cell subset sorted from them (not recorded which). The receptors come from an adult woman who had mild COVID-19 (a few samples of this study predate the infection). Cell type and time point are not known. CDR3s include the opening cysteine and the closing phenylalanine or tryptophan. A D gene is named only where the DNA matches it firmly. A clone size is listed for some rows: how often the clone was seen (once, few, many), or a class if it is expanded.

d_call: NA
v_call: TRBV5-1
cdr3_length: 14
j_call: TRBJ1-2
clone_size: many
cdr3_aa: CASSFGTANYGYTF
cdr3_nt: TGCGCCAGCAGCTTTGGGACGGCTAACTATGGCTACACCTTC

d_call: NA
v_call: TRBV23-1
cdr3_length: 18
j_call: TRBJ1-5
clone_size: few
cdr3_aa: CASSHDRREAASNQPQHF
cdr3_nt: TGCGCCAGCAGTCATGATCGCAGGGAAGCCGCCAGCAATCAGCCCCAGCATTTT

d_call: NA
v_call: TRBV12-3/TRBV12-4
cdr3_length: 13
j_call: TRBJ2-7
clone_size: many
cdr3_aa: CASSPGFSYEQYF
cdr3_nt: TGTGCCAGCAGCCCGGGTTTTTCCTACGAGCAGTACTTC

d_call: NA
v_call: TRBV4-1
cdr3_length: 15
j_call: TRBJ2-3
clone_size: few
cdr3_aa: CASSQSAQRTDTQYF
cdr3_nt: TGCGCCAGCAGCCAATCGGCGCAGCGCACAGATACGCAGTATTTT

d_call: NA
v_call: TRBV12-3/TRBV12-4
cdr3_length: 15
j_call: TRBJ2-3
clone_size: few
cdr3_aa: CASSLERLPTDTQYF
cdr3_nt: TGTGCCAGCAGTTTAGAGCGACTCCCCACAGATACGCAGTATTTT

d_call: TRBD1
v_call: TRBV6-2/TRBV6-3
cdr3_length: 11
j_call: TRBJ2-3
clone_size: NA
cdr3_aa: CASRRDRDQYF
cdr3_nt: TGTGCCAGCAGGCGGGACAGGGATCAGTATTTT

d_call: TRBD2
v_call: TRBV12-3/TRBV12-4
cdr3_length: 15
j_call: TRBJ2-2
clone_size: NA
cdr3_aa: CASSSRGANTGELFF
cdr3_nt: TGTGCCAGCAGTTCCCGGGGGGCGAACACCGGGGAGCTGTTTTTT

d_call: NA
v_call: TRBV20-1
cdr3_length: 15
j_call: TRBJ2-5
clone_size: few
cdr3_aa: CSARGSAGELETQYF
cdr3_nt: TGCAGTGCTAGAGGTTCAGCCGGGGAGTTAGAGACCCAGTACTTC

d_call: NA
v_call: TRBV7-2
cdr3_length: 14
j_call: TRBJ2-3
clone_size: many
cdr3_aa: CASSLAGVTDTQYF
cdr3_nt: TGTGCCAGCAGCTTAGCGGGAGTCACAGATACGCAGTATTTT

d_call: TRBD2
v_call: TRBV2
cdr3_length: 14
j_call: TRBJ2-5
clone_size: NA
cdr3_aa: CASNDLLAQETQYF
cdr3_nt: TGTGCCAGCAATGACCTACTAGCGCAAGAGACCCAGTACTTC

d_call: NA
v_call: TRBV6-5
cdr3_length: 15
j_call: TRBJ1-5
clone_size: few
cdr3_aa: CASRPGPNSNQPQHF
cdr3_nt: TGTGCCAGCAGACCGGGACCGAATAGCAATCAGCCCCAGCATTTT

d_call: NA
v_call: TRBV7-9
cdr3_length: 13
j_call: TRBJ2-1
clone_size: NA
cdr3_aa: CASSVEDGTGGFF
cdr3_nt: TGTGCCAGCAGCGTAGAAGACGGGACGGGTGGGTTCTTC

d_call: NA
v_call: TRBV29-1
cdr3_length: 13
j_call: TRBJ2-7
clone_size: NA
cdr3_aa: CSVGKQGPYEQYF
cdr3_nt: TGCAGCGTTGGAAAACAGGGACCCTACGAGCAGTACTTC

d_call: NA
v_call: TRBV4-3
cdr3_length: 15
j_call: TRBJ2-1
clone_size: NA
cdr3_aa: CASSQETVSYNEQFF
cdr3_nt: TGCGCCAGCAGCCAAGAAACGGTCTCCTACAATGAGCAGTTCTTC

d_call: NA
v_call: TRBV7-2
cdr3_length: 14
j_call: TRBJ2-1
clone_size: few
cdr3_aa: CASSPLVAGSSQFF
cdr3_nt: TGTGCCAGCAGCCCCCTAGTGGCGGGAAGTAGTCAGTTCTTC

d_call: NA
v_call: TRBV5-1
cdr3_length: 15
j_call: TRBJ1-1
clone_size: few
cdr3_aa: CASSLEAPSNTEAFF
cdr3_nt: TGCGCCAGCAGCTTGGAGGCGCCATCGAACACTGAAGCTTTCTTT

d_call: TRBD2
v_call: TRBV29-1
cdr3_length: 16
j_call: TRBJ2-1
clone_size: few
cdr3_aa: CSVPIAGLGNYNEQFF
cdr3_nt: TGCAGCGTTCCAATCGCTGGACTAGGGAACTACAATGAGCAGTTCTTC

d_call: NA
v_call: TRBV6-1
cdr3_length: 13
j_call: TRBJ2-5
clone_size: NA
cdr3_aa: CASSDGVMETQYF
cdr3_nt: TGTGCCAGCAGTGATGGGGTAATGGAGACCCAGTACTTC

d_call: TRBD1
v_call: TRBV12-3/TRBV12-4
cdr3_length: 14
j_call: TRBJ1-2
clone_size: few
cdr3_aa: CASSSTGSNYGYTF
cdr3_nt: TGTGCCAGCAGTTCGACAGGGTCGAACTATGGCTACACCTTC

d_call: TRBD2
v_call: TRBV12-3/TRBV12-4
cdr3_length: 15
j_call: TRBJ2-1
clone_size: NA
cdr3_aa: CASLGRTGGGDEQFF
cdr3_nt: TGTGCCAGCCTAGGCCGAACGGGGGGGGGCGATGAGCAGTTCTTC

d_call: NA
v_call: TRBV6-5
cdr3_length: 14
j_call: TRBJ2-3
clone_size: NA
cdr3_aa: CASHPGGSSDTQYF
cdr3_nt: TGTGCCAGCCATCCTGGGGGCAGCTCAGATACGCAGTATTTT

d_call: NA
v_call: TRBV4-3
cdr3_length: 16
j_call: TRBJ2-3
clone_size: few
cdr3_aa: CASSQGNRRTTDTQYF
cdr3_nt: TGCGCCAGCAGCCAAGGAAACAGGAGAACGACAGATACGCAGTATTTT

d_call: TRBD1
v_call: TRBV29-1
cdr3_length: 14
j_call: TRBJ2-2
clone_size: few
cdr3_aa: CSVADRLNTGELFF
cdr3_nt: TGCAGCGTCGCGGACAGGTTGAACACCGGGGAGCTGTTTTTT

d_call: TRBD1
v_call: TRBV7-8
cdr3_length: 15
j_call: TRBJ1-5
clone_size: few
cdr3_aa: CASSTYRGRNQPQHF
cdr3_nt: TGTGCCAGCAGCACTTACAGGGGACGCAATCAGCCCCAGCATTTT

d_call: TRBD2
v_call: TRBV4-2
cdr3_length: 17
j_call: TRBJ2-3
clone_size: NA
cdr3_aa: CASSHLRTSGGMDTQYF
cdr3_nt: TGTGCCAGCAGCCATCTCCGGACTAGCGGGGGGATGGATACGCAGTATTTT

d_call: NA
v_call: TRBV12-3/TRBV12-4
cdr3_length: 16
j_call: TRBJ1-3
clone_size: NA
cdr3_aa: CASSLGRVHSGNTIYF
cdr3_nt: TGTGCCAGCAGTTTAGGAAGGGTCCACTCTGGAAACACCATATATTTT

d_call: NA
v_call: TRBV5-1
cdr3_length: 16
j_call: TRBJ1-2
clone_size: NA
cdr3_aa: CASSLASGAGDYGYTF
cdr3_nt: TGCGCCAGCAGCTTGGCTTCCGGGGCTGGCGACTATGGCTACACCTTC

d_call: NA
v_call: TRBV12-3/TRBV12-4
cdr3_length: 15
j_call: TRBJ1-1
clone_size: few
cdr3_aa: CASSLARQIRTEAFF
cdr3_nt: TGTGCCAGCAGTTTAGCCCGACAGATTCGAACTGAAGCTTTCTTT

d_call: NA
v_call: TRBV4-1
cdr3_length: 16
j_call: TRBJ2-3
clone_size: few
cdr3_aa: CASSQPQGLSTDTQYF
cdr3_nt: TGCGCCAGCAGCCAACCACAGGGTCTGAGCACAGATACGCAGTATTTT

d_call: NA
v_call: TRBV6-1
cdr3_length: 18
j_call: TRBJ1-5
clone_size: NA
cdr3_aa: CASRALRDYSDSNQPQHF
cdr3_nt: TGTGCCAGCAGGGCGCTCCGGGACTATTCGGATAGCAATCAGCCCCAGCATTTT

d_call: NA
v_call: TRBV5-6
cdr3_length: 18
j_call: TRBJ2-7
clone_size: NA
cdr3_aa: CASSQPGDRGSGAYEQYF
cdr3_nt: TGTGCCAGCAGCCAGCCTGGGGATAGAGGATCTGGAGCCTACGAGCAGTACTTC

d_call: NA
v_call: TRBV9
cdr3_length: 16
j_call: TRBJ2-5
clone_size: NA
cdr3_aa: CASSVGAGHYQETQYF
cdr3_nt: TGTGCCAGCAGCGTAGGGGCGGGACATTACCAAGAGACCCAGTACTTC

d_call: TRBD1
v_call: TRBV5-5
cdr3_length: 14
j_call: TRBJ1-5
clone_size: NA
cdr3_aa: CASSPTGTQQPQHF
cdr3_nt: TGTGCCAGCAGCCCGACAGGGACGCAGCAGCCCCAGCATTTT

d_call: NA
v_call: TRBV7-9
cdr3_length: 13
j_call: TRBJ1-2
clone_size: NA
cdr3_aa: CASSSLTSYGYTF
cdr3_nt: TGTGCCAGCAGCTCTCTGACCTCCTATGGCTACACCTTC

d_call: NA
v_call: TRBV29-1
cdr3_length: 13
j_call: TRBJ2-1
clone_size: NA
cdr3_aa: CSVENGAVNEQFF
cdr3_nt: TGCAGCGTTGAAAATGGGGCGGTAAATGAGCAGTTCTTC

d_call: NA
v_call: TRBV7-9
cdr3_length: 12
j_call: TRBJ1-4
clone_size: few
cdr3_aa: CASSPSHEKLFF
cdr3_nt: TGTGCCAGCAGCCCCTCACATGAAAAACTGTTTTTT